This T cell receptor (beta chain) came from a study of immune characterization of retroperitoneal liposarcoma. This clonotype turned up a few times. V was cut by 2 bases and J by 10 bases, with 15 bases left in between. This CDR3 has 14 amino acids. Germline V gene data show CDR1 as MNHNS and CDR2 as SASEGT. TCRdb re-called the PCR reads with MiXCR, one entry per CDR3 protein. The table lists some 15,000 distinct CDR3 sequences, about half of them singletons. Sequencing used tumor tissue. This chain links TRBV6-1 with TRBJ2-1; the D gene is possibly TRBD1 (6 bases). The TCR was taken from a female donor with retroperitoneal liposarcoma. Here the CDR3 DNA reads TGTGCCAGCAGTGAATATGGGACAAACTACGAGCAGTTCTTC. Its protein product is CASSEYGTNYEQFF.